Each of the 3 T cell receptor beta chains below was sequenced from the same sample in a study of beta chain features in type 1 diabetes. The investigators reverse transcribed all of the isolated RNA, so they sequenced expressed TCRB transcripts. The assay was immunoSEQ multiplex PCR, and TCRdb's table has in-frame clones only and misses some. The data hold hundreds of thousands of clones, with roughly an eighth observed a single time. What was sequenced was naive CD4+ T cells from blood. These receptors were collected from a man younger than 35 in good health.

The chain joins TRBV28 to TRBJ2-7; 7 nucleotides agree with TRBD1. Per germline, CDR1 MDHEN and CDR2 SYDVKM. The CDR3 covers 13 residues. J gave up 0 bases and V 7 bases, and 3 bases lay outside the gene matches. The CDR3 DNA follows: TGTGCCAGCATCTACAGGGGCTCCTACGAGCAGTACTTC. This codes for CASIYRGSYEQYF.

This clone showed up just a few times. The V gene is TRBV19, the J gene TRBJ2-7, with 7 bases identical to TRBD1. Looked up from germline, CDR1 is LNHDA and CDR2 is SQIVND (reference sequence). Trimming took 11 bases from V and 9 from J; bases not matched to a gene: 7. The CDR3 runs to 10 residues. The CDR3 DNA reads TGTGCCTCCGGCAGGGACAGGCAGTACTTC. Protein: CASGRDRQYF.

This clone was observed a few times. The rearrangement links TRBV7-9 to TRBJ2-7; 10 bases fit TRBD1. Per germline, CDR1 SEHNR and CDR2 FQNEAQ (reference sequence). Trimming at V came to 3 bases and at J to 5 bases, leaving 4 bases not matched to a gene. CDR3 length equals 14 residues. The DNA of the CDR3 is TGTGCCAGCAGCTTGGGGACAGGGGACCACGAGCAGTACTTC. Encoded protein: CASSLGTGDHEQYF.